Below are 15 T cell receptor beta chains sequenced from a single sample in a study of control samples from healthy donors and cancer patients. TCRdb's table, derived via immunoSEQ multiplex PCR, lists solely in-frame clones and lacks some. In the table there are about 150,000 clones, about 91% of which are singletons. Sequenced material: blood. These receptors came from a woman between 40 and 55 years old in good health.

The chain is built from TRBV2 and TRBJ2-7; 9 positions match TRBD1. This CDR3 has 14 amino acids. Per the germline V gene, CDR1 is SNHLY and CDR2 is FYNNEI. Germline trimming cut 9 bases from V and 6 bases from J; bases unmatched to any gene: 12. CDR3: CARSYGQGFSEQYF. The CDR3 coding sequence is TGTGCCAGAAGTTATGGACAGGGGTTTTCCGAGCAGTACTTC.

The chain links TRBV6-5 to TRBJ1-2; no clear D gene. Germline CDR1 MNHEY, CDR2 SVGAGI. Trimming cost V 0 bases and J 2 bases, with 7 bases left between them. The CDR3 totals 14 residues. The CDR3 DNA reads TGTGCCAGCAGTTACTCCCCGGCAAACTATGGCTACACCTTC. Translated: CASSYSPANYGYTF.

V usage is TRBV5-1 and J usage is TRBJ2-5, with unresolved D. V shed 2 bases and J shed 2 bases, with 4 bases lying between them. Germline loops: CDR1 SGHRS, CDR2 YFSETQ. The CDR3 sequence is 12 residues long. The CDR3 DNA reads as TGCGCCAGCAGCTTCCCGCAAGAGACCCAGTACTTC. It encodes CASSFPQETQYF.

The chain links TRBV18 to TRBJ1-6; the match to TRBD1 covers 8 bases. The CDR3 consists of 14 residues. Germline assignment: CDR1 KGHSH and CDR2 LQKENI. With 3 bases clipped from V and 10 bases from J, the junction kept 5 bases outside the gene matches. This CDR3 is CASSPDRGDSPLHF. DNA of the CDR3: TGTGCCAGCTCACCCGACAGGGGCGACTCACCCCTCCACTTT.

The chain employs TRBV5-6 and TRBJ1-1; D unresolved. Deletions cut 0 bases from V and 1 base from J, with 7 bases between. Per the germline V gene, CDR1 is SGHDT and CDR2 is YYEEEE. There are 14 residues in the CDR3. In DNA form, the CDR3 reads TGTGCCAGCAGCTTGGAACGGAGGAACACTGAAGCTTTCTTT. As protein: CASSLERRNTEAFF.

V usage is TRBV18 and J usage is TRBJ2-7, with TRBD2 matching 9 bases. V trimming: 5 bases; J trimming: 3 bases; junction bases outside the gene matches: 5. CDR1 and CDR2 from the germline V gene are KGHSH and LQKENI. This CDR3 comprises 14 residues. Here the CDR3 reads CASSTGLANYEQYF. Written as DNA, the CDR3 is TGTGCCAGCTCAACCGGACTAGCGAACTACGAGCAGTACTTC.

The gene calls are TRBV5-1 and TRBJ1-6; D is undetermined. Germline CDR1 is SGHRS and CDR2 is YFSETQ. The CDR3 spans 16 residues. Deletions cut 0 bases from V and 2 bases from J, with 9 bases between. CDR3 protein: CASSLETATYNSPLHF. The CDR3, as DNA: TGCGCCAGCAGCTTGGAAACGGCGACCTATAATTCACCCCTCCACTTT.

This chain uses TRBV5-5 with TRBJ1-6; 7 bases agree with TRBD1. The germline CDR1 and CDR2 sequences are SGHKS and YYEKEE (reference sequence). After removal of 4 bases from V and 6 bases from J, the junction contained 10 bases not matched to a gene. This CDR3 has 16 amino acids. The CDR3 protein is CASSADRIFSNSPLHF. The CDR3 DNA reads TGTGCCAGCAGCGCGGACAGGATATTTTCTAATTCACCCCTCCACTTT.

The chain carries TRBV7-6 and TRBJ1-2, with D uncertain. V was pared by 1 base and J by 5 bases, with 14 bases between. CDR3 length: 15 residues. The germline V gene has CDR1 SGHVS and CDR2 FNYEAQ. The CDR3 sequence is CASSLDDTDRYGYTF. DNA for the CDR3: TGTGCCAGCAGCTTAGACGACACGGACCGATATGGCTACACCTTC.

The rearrangement uses TRBV5-6 and TRBJ1-4, with D perhaps matching TRBD1 (5 bases). Germline V gene data show CDR1 as SGHDT and CDR2 as YYEEEE. V gave up 3 bases and J gave up 8 bases, with 17 bases separating them. The CDR3 is 15 amino acids. The CDR3 bases are TGTGCCAGCAGCTCCGGCTGGGGGGGGGAAGAAAAACTGTTTTTT. Its translation is CASSSGWGGEEKLFF.

The rearrangement uses TRBV3-1 (or the pseudogene TRBV3-2) and TRBJ2-2, with 7 bases aligning to TRBD2. J lost 5 bases, V lost 8 bases, and 8 bases had no gene match. The CDR3 is 14 amino acids. CDR1 and CDR2 (germline): LGHDT, YNNKEL (reference sequence). CDR3 residues: CASGRSGGTGELFF. For the CDR3, the DNA is TGTGCCAGCGGGAGGTCCGGGGGGACCGGGGAGCTGTTTTTT.

In its sample, this clone was seen a few times. The chain carries TRBV11-3 and TRBJ1-2, with D uncertain. V was pared by 5 bases and J by 4 bases, with 5 bases between. CDR3 length equals 11 residues. The germline V gene encodes CDR1 SGHNT and CDR2 YENEEA. As DNA, the CDR3 is TGTGCCAGCAGCCAGCCCTATGGCTACACCTTC. Protein product: CASSQPYGYTF.

This clone was observed a single time. The rearrangement links TRBV5-1 to TRBJ1-2, with 7 bases aligning to TRBD1. The V gene's germline CDR1 is SGHRS and CDR2 YFSETQ. This CDR3 region has 14 residues. The trim removed 4 bases at V and 7 bases at J, leaving 10 bases unmatched. CDR3 bases: TGCGCCAGCAGCGAGGGACGGGCAGGGGGTGGCTACACCTTC. Protein: CASSEGRAGGGYTF.

V usage is TRBV15 and J usage is TRBJ2-5; perhaps D is TRBD1 or TRBD2 (6 bases each). Germline assignment: CDR1 LNHNV and CDR2 YYDKDF (reference sequence). V gave up 5 bases and J gave up 5 bases, with 18 bases separating them. This CDR3 has 15 amino acids. The CDR3 loop is CATSGGTLGGETQYF. For the CDR3, the DNA is TGTGCCACCAGCGGCGGGACTCTAGGGGGGGAGACCCAGTACTTC.

V usage is TRBV27 and J usage is TRBJ2-7; the D gene is possibly TRBD2 (5 bases). CDR1 is MNHEY and CDR2 is SMNVEV in the germline V gene (reference sequence). The length of the CDR3 is 13 residues. V was cut by 3 bases and J by 2 bases, with 8 bases left in between. The CDR3 is CASSFTGTYEQYF. In DNA, the CDR3 is TGTGCCAGCAGTTTTACGGGGACCTACGAGCAGTACTTC.